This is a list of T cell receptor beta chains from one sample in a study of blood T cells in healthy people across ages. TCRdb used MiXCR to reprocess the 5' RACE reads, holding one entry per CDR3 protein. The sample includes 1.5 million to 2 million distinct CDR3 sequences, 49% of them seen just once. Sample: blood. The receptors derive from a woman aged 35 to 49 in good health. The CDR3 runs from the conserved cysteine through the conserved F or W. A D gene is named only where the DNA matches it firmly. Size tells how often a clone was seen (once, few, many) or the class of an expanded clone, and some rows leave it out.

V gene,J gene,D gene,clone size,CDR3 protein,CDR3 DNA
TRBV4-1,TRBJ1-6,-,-,CASSRDAPIGGVVSPLHF,TGCGCCAGCAGCCGAGATGCCCCGATCGGGGGGGTTGTTTCACCCCTCCACTTT
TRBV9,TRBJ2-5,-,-,CASRTRYVAGAQETQYF,TGTGCCAGCAGAACCCGATACGTCGCGGGGGCACAAGAGACCCAGTACTTC
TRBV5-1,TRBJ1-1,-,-,CASSFEQGTTEAFF,TGCGCCAGCAGCTTCGAGCAGGGGACCACTGAAGCTTTCTTT
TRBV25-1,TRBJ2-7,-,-,CASAWDTAYEQYF,TGTGCCAGCGCTTGGGACACAGCCTACGAGCAGTACTTC
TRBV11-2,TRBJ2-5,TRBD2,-,CASSLARLAGGQYQGTQYF,TGTGCCAGCAGCTTAGCCCGACTAGCGGGGGGCCAGTACCAAGGGACCCAGTACTTC
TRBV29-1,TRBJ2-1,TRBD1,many,CSAEGGQGGYNEQFF,TGCAGCGCAGAGGGGGGACAGGGGGGCTACAATGAGCAGTTCTTC
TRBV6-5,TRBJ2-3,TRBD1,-,CASSDSTGLDTQYF,TGTGCCAGCAGTGACTCGACAGGGTTAGATACGCAGTATTTT
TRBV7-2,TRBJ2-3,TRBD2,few,CASSQSGGADRVDTQYF,TGTGCCAGCAGCCAGAGCGGGGGGGCCGATCGGGTAGATACGCAGTATTTT
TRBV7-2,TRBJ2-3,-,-,CASSPPSRPDTQYF,TGTGCCAGCAGCCCGCCCTCACGACCAGATACGCAGTATTTT
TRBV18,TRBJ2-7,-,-,CASSLKPDGSYEQYF,TGTGCCAGCTCACTAAAACCGGACGGATCCTACGAGCAGTACTTC
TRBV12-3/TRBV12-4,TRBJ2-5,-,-,CASSLGVGQYF,TGTGCCAGCAGCTTAGGAGTGGGGCAGTACTTC
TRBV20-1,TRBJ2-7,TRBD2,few,CSARGVPFSYEQYF,TGCAGTGCTCGGGGGGTCCCTTTCTCCTACGAGCAGTACTTC
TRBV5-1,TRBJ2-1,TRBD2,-,CASSLGLRGGLNEQFF,TGCGCCAGCAGCTTAGGCTTGCGGGGGGGCCTCAATGAGCAGTTCTTC
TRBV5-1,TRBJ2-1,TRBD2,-,CASSLTLAGVDNEQFF,TGCGCCAGCAGCCTTACGTTGGCGGGGGTGGACAATGAGCAGTTCTTC
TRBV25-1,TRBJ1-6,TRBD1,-,CASKGQGHSPLHF,TGTGCCAGTAAAGGACAGGGTCATTCACCCCTCCACTTT
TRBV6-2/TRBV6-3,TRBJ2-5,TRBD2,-,CASSPRGVSQETQYF,TGTGCCAGCAGCCCGCGGGGGGTATCACAAGAGACCCAGTACTTC
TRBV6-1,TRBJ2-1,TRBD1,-,CASEQEDRGRFYNEQFF,TGTGCCAGCGAACAGGAGGACAGGGGGCGATTTTACAATGAGCAGTTCTTC
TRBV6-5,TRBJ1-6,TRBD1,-,CASRPQGRDSPLHF,TGTGCCAGCAGGCCACAGGGGCGTGATTCACCCCTCCACTTT
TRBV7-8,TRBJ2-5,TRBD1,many,CASSLDRGYETQYF,TGTGCCAGCAGCTTAGACAGGGGGTACGAGACCCAGTACTTC
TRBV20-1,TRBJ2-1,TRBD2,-,CSAHCGGALLNEQFF,TGCAGTGCACACTGCGGGGGGGCTCTTCTCAATGAGCAGTTCTTC
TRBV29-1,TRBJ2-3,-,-,CSAKQYTDTQYF,TGCAGCGCCAAACAGTATACAGATACGCAGTATTTT
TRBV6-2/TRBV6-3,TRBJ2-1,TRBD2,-,CASRTSGGNYNEQFF,TGTGCCAGCAGGACTAGCGGGGGTAACTACAATGAGCAGTTCTTC
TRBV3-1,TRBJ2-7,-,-,CASSQDAGLEAYEQYF,TGTGCCAGCAGCCAAGATGCCGGACTCGAAGCCTACGAGCAGTACTTC
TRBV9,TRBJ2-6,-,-,CASSVVSGGSSGANVLTF,TGTGCCAGCAGCGTAGTATCGGGCGGATCCTCTGGGGCCAACGTCCTGACTTTC
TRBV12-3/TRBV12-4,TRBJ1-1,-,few,CASSSLRGGHTEAFF,TGTGCCAGCAGTTCGCTGCGGGGGGGGCACACTGAAGCTTTCTTT
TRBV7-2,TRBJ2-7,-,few,CASSGGGAHYEQYF,TGTGCCAGCAGCGGGGGCGGGGCCCACTACGAGCAGTACTTC
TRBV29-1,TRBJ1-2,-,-,CSVVWLNYGYTF,TGCAGCGTTGTTTGGCTGAACTATGGCTACACCTTC
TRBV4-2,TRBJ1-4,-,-,CASSQELLYGGSNEKLFF,TGTGCCAGCAGCCAAGAGTTGTTGTACGGCGGATCTAATGAAAAACTGTTTTTT
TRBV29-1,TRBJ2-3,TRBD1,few,CSVEDPRDRAFSDTQYF,TGCAGCGTTGAAGATCCACGAGACAGGGCTTTCTCAGATACGCAGTATTTT
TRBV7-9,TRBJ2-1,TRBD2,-,CASSFPAGGVNEQFF,TGTGCCAGCAGCTTCCCCGCCGGGGGGGTCAATGAGCAGTTCTTC
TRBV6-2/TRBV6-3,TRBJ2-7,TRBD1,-,CASRPDRGDFHEQYF,TGTGCCAGCAGGCCGGACAGGGGGGACTTCCACGAGCAGTACTTC
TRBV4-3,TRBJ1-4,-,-,CASSQHPAGEKLFF,TGCGCCAGCAGCCAACATCCTGCAGGGGAAAAACTGTTTTTT
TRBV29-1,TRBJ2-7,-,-,CSVERYDPEEQYF,TGCAGCGTTGAGAGGTACGACCCGGAGGAGCAGTACTTC
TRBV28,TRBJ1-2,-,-,CASSPPHLRAVSTF,TGTGCCAGCAGTCCTCCCCATCTCAGGGCAGTATCCACCTTC
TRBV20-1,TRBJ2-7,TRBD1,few,CSADPDRPYEQYF,TGCAGTGCTGACCCGGACAGGCCCTACGAGCAGTACTTC
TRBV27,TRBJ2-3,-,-,CASSPTHVSTDTQYF,TGTGCCAGCAGTCCAACACACGTCAGCACAGATACGCAGTATTTT
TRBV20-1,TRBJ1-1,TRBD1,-,CSARFYQRTGLNTEAFF,TGCAGTGCTAGATTTTACCAAAGGACAGGGCTGAACACTGAAGCTTTCTTT
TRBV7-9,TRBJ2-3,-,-,CVSSLGVDTQYF,TGTGTCAGCAGCTTAGGCGTAGATACGCAGTATTTT
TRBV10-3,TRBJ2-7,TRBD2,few,CASRPPTSGGANEQYF,TGTGCCTCGAGACCACCGACTAGCGGGGGGGCCAACGAGCAGTACTTC
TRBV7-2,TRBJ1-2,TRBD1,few,CASIPGSGRGQRGYTF,TGTGCCAGCATCCCTGGTTCGGGCAGGGGGCAACGTGGCTACACCTTC